This paragraph covers one TCR beta chain sequence. What it recognizes is unknown. This specimen belongs to a study of T-cell memory formation after mild COVID-19. Study-wide findings and caveats: Several responding clones turned up in pre-infection memory, indicating that cross-reactive memory may have taken part.

5'RACE, which relied on constant-segment primers, yielded TCR alpha and TCR beta cDNA libraries carrying sample barcodes and UMIs. Via MiXCR, TCRdb re-called the 5' RACE reads, giving one row per CDR3 protein. The profile shows just under 550,000 distinct CDR3 sequences, roughly 22% of them singletons. Sequences were obtained from PBMCs or a T cell subset sorted from them (not recorded which). The TCR originated in an adult woman who had mild COVID-19 (a few samples of this study predate the infection). Cell type and time point are not known.

The CDR3 DNA is TGTGCCAGCAGCTTAGTCACCAAGGGGACAGATACGCAGTATTTT. This translates into CASSLVTKGTDTQYF. This chain joins TRBV7-2 and TRBJ2-3; maybe TRBD1 (5 bases). V was shortened by 1 base and J by 3 bases, with 11 bases between the two germline ends. CDR1 is SGHTA, CDR2 FQGNSA, per germline. The CDR3 spans 15 residues.